Listed below are T cell receptor beta chains from one sample, sequenced in a study of regulatory T cells in long-lasting Graves disease. TCRdb redid the calling of the multiplex PCR reads with MiXCR, one entry per CDR3 protein. The sample contains some 400,000 distinct CDR3 sequences, about 15% of which appear only once. These data also formed part of another study, on T cells in Graves' hyperthyroidism and ophthalmopathy.

Here the sequenced sample was peripheral blood mononuclear cells (PBMCs), taken at new diagnosis, from a patient treated with antithyroid drugs. These receptor sequences come from a woman in her twenties or thirties with Graves disease. Both conserved end residues are part of each CDR3. The order of the fields is D gene, V gene, clone size, J gene, CDR3 DNA, CDR3 protein. A D gene is named only where the DNA matches it firmly. A clone size is listed for some rows: how often the clone was seen (once, few, many), or a class if it is expanded.

TRBD1	TRBV9	.	TRBJ1-4	TGTGCCAGCAGCGTAGCGTCGGGACAGGGGGGTGAAAAACTGTTTTTT	CASSVASGQGGEKLFF
.	TRBV11-1	many	TRBJ2-1	TGTGCCAGCACCCACGCCGGGGATGAGCAGTTCTTC	CASTHAGDEQFF
.	TRBV5-1	many	TRBJ2-5	TGCGCCAGCAGCTTGGGGCGTCAAGAGACCCAGTACTTC	CASSLGRQETQYF
TRBD2	TRBV5-1	.	TRBJ2-6	TGCGCCAGCAGCCCGACGGGACTAGCTGAACTCGCGGGGGCCAACGTCCTGACTTTC	CASSPTGLAELAGANVLTF
.	TRBV11-2	many	TRBJ2-1	TGTGCCAGCAGCCCTCTGGGGGCGAAATACAATGAGCAGTTCTTC	CASSPLGAKYNEQFF
TRBD2	TRBV12-3/TRBV12-4	.	TRBJ2-7	TGTGCCAGCAACCCGACTAGCGGATCCTACGAGCAGTACTTC	CASNPTSGSYEQYF
.	TRBV7-9	few	TRBJ2-7	TGTGCCAGCAGCCGCCCGCGGGGCGACGAGCAGTACTTC	CASSRPRGDEQYF
TRBD1	TRBV7-8	many	TRBJ2-5	TGTGCCAGCAGCCCCCCGGGACAGGGGGTAGAGACCCAGTACTTC	CASSPPGQGVETQYF
.	TRBV11-2	many	TRBJ2-5	TGTGCCAGCAGCTTAGCTGGGACTCCCCAAGAGACCCAGTACTTC	CASSLAGTPQETQYF
.	TRBV7-9	few	TRBJ2-7	TGTGCCAGCAGCTCCTGGTCAACCTACGAGCAGTACTTC	CASSSWSTYEQYF
.	TRBV12-3/TRBV12-4	many	TRBJ2-7	TGTGCCAGCAGTTTAGCCACCCCGGGAGAGCAGTACTTC	CASSLATPGEQYF
.	TRBV20-1	.	TRBJ2-2	TGCAGTGCTAGTGCGGGACGGAGGAACACCGGGGAGCTGTTTTTT	CSASAGRRNTGELFF
.	TRBV28	many	TRBJ1-1	TGTGCCAGCAGCCCATGGGGGGGGAACACTGAAGCTTTCTTT	CASSPWGGNTEAFF
.	TRBV3-1	many	TRBJ2-5	TGTGCCAGCAGCCATTCCCATAGGGGGAGCTTGAAGACCCAGTACTTC	CASSHSHRGSLKTQYF
.	TRBV3-1	few	TRBJ2-1	TGTGCCAGCAGCCAAGATCGCACATATGGGCATGAGCAGTTCTTC	CASSQDRTYGHEQFF
.	TRBV10-3	.	TRBJ1-6	TGTGCCATCAGTTCTACCCAGGGGTCACCCCTCCACTTT	CAISSTQGSPLHF
TRBD1	TRBV7-6	many	TRBJ2-3	TGTGCCAGCAGCTCCCCGCGGGCGGCGACAGGGAGCACAGATACGCAGTATTTT	CASSSPRAATGSTDTQYF
.	TRBV10-3	few	TRBJ2-7	TGTGCCATCAGTGAGTCGCTCCAACACAGGGCGAGCTCCTACGAGCAGTACTTC	CAISESLQHRASSYEQYF
.	TRBV30	many	TRBJ1-4	TGTGCCTGGAGTGTAATGGGGGCAGAGATGAATGAAAAACTGTTTTTT	CAWSVMGAEMNEKLFF
.	TRBV30	.	TRBJ1-6	TGTGCCTGGAGTCGCGACAGTAATTCACCCCTCCACTTT	CAWSRDSNSPLHF
TRBD1	TRBV19	.	TRBJ1-4	TGTGCCAGTAGATGGGGGGACAGGACGAATGAAAAACTGTTTTTT	CASRWGDRTNEKLFF
TRBD2	TRBV27	.	TRBJ2-5	TGTGCCAGCAGTTTGACCGGAACTAGCGGGAGGGAAGAGACCCAGTACTTC	CASSLTGTSGREETQYF
.	TRBV20-1	many	TRBJ2-1	TGCAGTGCTACCCAGGGGGGCCCCGTAGGGCAGTTCTTC	CSATQGGPVGQFF
TRBD2	TRBV11-1	.	TRBJ2-1	TGTGCCAGCAGCTCTCCGGGACTAGCGGGAGGGGATGAGCAGTTCTTC	CASSSPGLAGGDEQFF
.	TRBV14	few	TRBJ2-1	TGTGCCAGCAGCCAAGAGTTGCCCGGCAATGAGCAGTTCTTC	CASSQELPGNEQFF
.	TRBV3-1	.	TRBJ1-1	TGTGCCAGCAGCCAAGGCAGGAATTCTGAAGCTTTCTTT	CASSQGRNSEAFF
.	TRBV7-9	.	TRBJ2-2	TGTGCCAGCACCCCACCCCTGGCAGGAGGTACCGGGGAGCTGTTTTTT	CASTPPLAGGTGELFF
.	TRBV19	few	TRBJ1-3	TGTGCCAGTCAACGTACAGGGAAATGGGATGGAAACACCATATATTTT	CASQRTGKWDGNTIYF
.	TRBV7-9	many	TRBJ2-1	TGTGCCAGCAGCTTAGTACAGTGGGGTCACAATGAGCAGTTCTTC	CASSLVQWGHNEQFF
.	TRBV5-1	few	TRBJ2-7	TGCGCCAGCAGCTTGGAAGTTTTATACGAGCAGTACTTC	CASSLEVLYEQYF
.	TRBV24-1	.	TRBJ2-5	TGTGCCACCAGTGATTTGGGTCGGGACCAAGAGACCCAGTACTTC	CATSDLGRDQETQYF
TRBD2	TRBV3-1	many	TRBJ2-1	TGTGCCAGCAGCCAAGAAGGTGTCGGGAGGGCGCAGTTCTTC	CASSQEGVGRAQFF
TRBD2	TRBV30	many	TRBJ2-1	TGTGCCTGGAGGGATAGCGGGAGGCGAAGTGAGCAGTTCTTC	CAWRDSGRRSEQFF
TRBD2	TRBV11-2	.	TRBJ2-5	TGTGCCAGCTCACTGTCACGAGGTAGTAGACTAGCGGGCAACCAAGAGACCCAGTACTTC	CASSLSRGSRLAGNQETQYF
.	TRBV27	few	TRBJ2-7	TGTGCCAGCAGTTTTGCCCTAGGGTCCTACGAGCAGTACTTC	CASSFALGSYEQYF
.	TRBV6-2/TRBV6-3	many	TRBJ1-2	TGTGCCAGCAGTTACTCGAAGGGGGGAGGCTACACCTTC	CASSYSKGGGYTF
.	TRBV20-1	many	TRBJ2-2	TGCAGTGCTATGGGGAGCACCGGGGAGCTGTTTTTT	CSAMGSTGELFF